This T cell receptor (beta chain) was sequenced in a study of naive and memory T cell subsets. Regarding treatment: skin biopsy from PPD injection site in Mantoux-positive individual. A UMI-containing oligonucleotide was joined by 3' ligation to the TCR cDNA template. Skin biopsies came from PPD injection sites in Mantoux-positive individuals. Cells were not sorted; total RNA input targeted 1 to 1000 ng. This clonotype was seen ten or more times. Its specificity is not known. Amplification of ligated cDNA took four PCR rounds with SP2 and nested alpha and beta constant primers. One entry per CDR3 protein results from TCRdb running MiXCR on the UMI-ligation and nested PCR reads. Of around 33,000 distinct CDR3 sequences listed, about 7.4% are singletons. Study-level findings and limits: This RNA-based method may be sensitive to activation-related transcript changes.

This TCR was recovered from an adult in good health. The sequenced sample was skin, obtained from a tuberculin skin test site.

This CDR3 is CASSFGGRVETQYF. The CDR3 bases are TGTGCCAGCAGCTTCGGGGGGCGGGTAGAGACCCAGTACTTC. The chain uses TRBV7-8 and TRBJ2-5; perhaps TRBD2 as D (7 bases). The V end was cut by 3 bases, the J end by 4 bases, with 12 bases between. The CDR3 contains 14 residues. CDR1 and CDR2 from the germline V gene are SGHVS and FQNEAQ.